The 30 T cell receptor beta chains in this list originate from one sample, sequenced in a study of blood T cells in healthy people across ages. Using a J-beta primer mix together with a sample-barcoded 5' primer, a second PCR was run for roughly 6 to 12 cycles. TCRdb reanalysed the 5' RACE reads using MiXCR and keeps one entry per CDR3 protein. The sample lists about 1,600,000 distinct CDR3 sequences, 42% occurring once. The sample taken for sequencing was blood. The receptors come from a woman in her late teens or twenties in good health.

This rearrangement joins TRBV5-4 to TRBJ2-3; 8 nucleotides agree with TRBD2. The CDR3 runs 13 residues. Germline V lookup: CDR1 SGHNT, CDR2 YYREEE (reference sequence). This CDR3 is CAYGGALTDTQYF. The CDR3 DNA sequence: TGTGCTTACGGGGGGGCCCTCACAGATACGCAGTATTTT.

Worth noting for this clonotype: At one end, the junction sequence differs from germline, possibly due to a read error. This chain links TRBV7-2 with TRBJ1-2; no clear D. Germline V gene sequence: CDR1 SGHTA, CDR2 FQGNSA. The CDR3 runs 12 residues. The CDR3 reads CASSPWGPGCTF. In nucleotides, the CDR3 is TGTGCCAGCAGCCCCTGGGGTCCTGGCTGCACCTTC.

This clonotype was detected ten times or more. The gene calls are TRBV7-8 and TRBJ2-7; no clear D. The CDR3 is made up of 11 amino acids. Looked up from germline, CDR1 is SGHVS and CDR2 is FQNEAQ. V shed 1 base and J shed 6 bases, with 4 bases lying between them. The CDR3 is CASSLDGEQYF. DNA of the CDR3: TGTGCCAGCAGCTTAGACGGCGAGCAGTACTTC.

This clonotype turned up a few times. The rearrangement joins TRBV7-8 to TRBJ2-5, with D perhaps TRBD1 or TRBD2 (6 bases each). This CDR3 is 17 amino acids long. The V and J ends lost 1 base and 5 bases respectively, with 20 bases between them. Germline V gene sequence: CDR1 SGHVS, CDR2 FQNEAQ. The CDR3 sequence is CASSLERILGGSETQYF. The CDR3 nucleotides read TGTGCCAGCAGCTTAGAGAGGATCTTGGGGGGCAGCGAGACCCAGTACTTC.

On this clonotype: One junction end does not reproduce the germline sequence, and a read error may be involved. CDR3 region: CVSSEPGLVGNTGELFF. The CDR3 nucleotides read TGTGTCAGCAGTGAGCCGGGACTAGTGGGTAACACCGGGGAGCTGTTTTTT. V and J are TRBV2 and TRBJ2-2, with TRBD2 matching over 8 bases. The CDR3 covers 17 residues. The germline CDR1 and CDR2 sequences are SNHLY and FYNNEI.

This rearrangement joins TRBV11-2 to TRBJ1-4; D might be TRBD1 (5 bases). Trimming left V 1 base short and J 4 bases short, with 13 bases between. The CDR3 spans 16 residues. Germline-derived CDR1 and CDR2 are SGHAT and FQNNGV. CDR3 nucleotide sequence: TGTGCCAGCAGCTTAGTGGGGGACGCCGATAATGAAAAACTGTTTTTT. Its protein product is CASSLVGDADNEKLFF. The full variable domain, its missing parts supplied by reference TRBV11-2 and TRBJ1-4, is EAGVAQSPRYKIIEKRQSVAFWCNPISGHATLYWYQQILGQGPKLLIQFQNNGVVDDSQLPKDRFSAERLKGVDSTLKIQPAKLEDSAVYLCASSLVGDADNEKLFFGSGTQLSVL.

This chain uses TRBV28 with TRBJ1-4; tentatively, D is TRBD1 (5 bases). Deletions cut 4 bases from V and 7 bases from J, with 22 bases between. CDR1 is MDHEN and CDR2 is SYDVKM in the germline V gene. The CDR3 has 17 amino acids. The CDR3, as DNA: TGTGCCAGCAGTTCACAAAAAGCCGGGACCGGGTCTGAAAAACTGTTTTTT. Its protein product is CASSSQKAGTGSEKLFF.

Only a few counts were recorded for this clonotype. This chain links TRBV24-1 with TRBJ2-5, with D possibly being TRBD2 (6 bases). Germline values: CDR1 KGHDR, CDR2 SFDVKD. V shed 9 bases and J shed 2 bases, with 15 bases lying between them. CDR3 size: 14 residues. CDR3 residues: CATRAAGTQETQYF. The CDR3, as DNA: TGTGCCACCCGTGCCGCAGGGACTCAAGAGACCCAGTACTTC.

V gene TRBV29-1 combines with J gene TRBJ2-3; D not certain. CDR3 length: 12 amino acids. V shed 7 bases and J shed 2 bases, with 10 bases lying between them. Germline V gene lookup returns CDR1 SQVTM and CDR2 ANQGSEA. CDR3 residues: CSAGAYTDTQYF. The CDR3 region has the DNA TGCAGCGCCGGAGCATACACAGATACGCAGTATTTT.

The CDR3 loop reads CASSPSGGYTYEQYF. CDR3 sequence (DNA): TGTGCCAGCTCACCATCCGGGGGGTACACCTACGAGCAGTACTTC. The V call is TRBV18, the J call TRBJ2-7, with 7 bases that match TRBD2. This CDR3 contains 15 residues. The germline gives CDR1 KGHSH, CDR2 LQKENI. V was pared by 2 bases and J by 2 bases, with 6 bases of the junction left unmatched.

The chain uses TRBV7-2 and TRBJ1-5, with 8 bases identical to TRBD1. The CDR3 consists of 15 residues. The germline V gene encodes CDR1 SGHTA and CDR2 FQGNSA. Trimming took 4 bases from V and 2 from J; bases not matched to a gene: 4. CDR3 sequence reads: CASSYRTGRNQPQHF. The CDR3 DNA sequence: TGTGCCAGCAGCTACCGGACAGGGCGCAATCAGCCCCAGCATTTT.

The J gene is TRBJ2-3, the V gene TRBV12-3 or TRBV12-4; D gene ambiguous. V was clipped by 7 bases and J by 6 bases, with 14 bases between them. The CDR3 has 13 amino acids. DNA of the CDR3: TGTGCCAGCAAACGAGGCATAATGGATACGCAGTATTTT. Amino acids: CASKRGIMDTQYF.

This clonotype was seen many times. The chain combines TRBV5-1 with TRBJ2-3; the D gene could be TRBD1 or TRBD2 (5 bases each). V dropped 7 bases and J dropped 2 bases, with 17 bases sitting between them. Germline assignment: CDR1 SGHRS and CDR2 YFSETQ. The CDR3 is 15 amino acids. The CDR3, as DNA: TGCGCCAGCCGGACGTTAGGGACCCTCACAGATACGCAGTATTTT. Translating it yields CASRTLGTLTDTQYF.

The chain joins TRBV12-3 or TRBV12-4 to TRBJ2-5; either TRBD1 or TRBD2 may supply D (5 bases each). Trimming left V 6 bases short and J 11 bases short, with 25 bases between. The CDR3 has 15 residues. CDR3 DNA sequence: TGTGCCAGCAGAACCGGGACCTCGGGGCGCAATGAGCAGTACTTC. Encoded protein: CASRTGTSGRNEQYF.

This chain's CDR3 is CSVGANSGNTIYF. For the CDR3, the DNA is TGCAGCGTTGGTGCTAACTCTGGAAACACCATATATTTT. This chain links TRBV29-1 with TRBJ1-3, with D unclear. The CDR3 has 13 amino acids. V gave up 4 bases and J gave up 0 bases, with 7 bases separating them. Germline V lookup: CDR1 SQVTM, CDR2 ANQGSEA.

CDR3 sequence (DNA): TGCGCCAGCAGCATAGACAGGGGGCGGTACGAGCAGTACTTC. It translates to CASSIDRGRYEQYF. V usage is TRBV5-1 and J usage is TRBJ2-7; 10 bases are a match to TRBD1. CDR3 length: 14 residues. Germline V CDR1 and CDR2: SGHRS, YFSETQ. V shed 4 bases and J 4 bases; nucleotides not matched to a gene: 5.

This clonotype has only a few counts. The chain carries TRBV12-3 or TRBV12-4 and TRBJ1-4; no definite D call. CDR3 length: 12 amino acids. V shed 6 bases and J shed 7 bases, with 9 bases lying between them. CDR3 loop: CASSDDGEKLFF. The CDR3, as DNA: TGTGCCAGCAGCGACGACGGTGAAAAACTGTTTTTT.

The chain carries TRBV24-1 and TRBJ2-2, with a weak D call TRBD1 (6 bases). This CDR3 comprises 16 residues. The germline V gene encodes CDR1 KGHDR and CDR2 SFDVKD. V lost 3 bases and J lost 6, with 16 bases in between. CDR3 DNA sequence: TGTGCCACCAGTGATCCTACCCCTGACAGGTCCGGGGAGCTGTTTTTT. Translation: CATSDPTPDRSGELFF.

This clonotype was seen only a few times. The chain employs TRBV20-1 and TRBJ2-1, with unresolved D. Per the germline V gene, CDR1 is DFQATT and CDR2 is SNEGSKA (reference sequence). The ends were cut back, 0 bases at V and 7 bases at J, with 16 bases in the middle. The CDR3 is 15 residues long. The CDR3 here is CSARDSLGPANEQFF. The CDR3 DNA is TGCAGTGCTAGAGACTCCTTAGGTCCAGCAAATGAGCAGTTCTTC.

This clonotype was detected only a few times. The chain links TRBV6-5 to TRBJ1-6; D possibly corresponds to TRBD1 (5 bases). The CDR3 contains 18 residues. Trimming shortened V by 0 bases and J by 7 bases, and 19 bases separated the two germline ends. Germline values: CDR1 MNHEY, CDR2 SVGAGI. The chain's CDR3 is CASSYSVPYQGFNSPLHF. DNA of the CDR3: TGTGCCAGCAGTTACTCCGTTCCTTATCAGGGTTTCAATTCACCCCTCCACTTT.

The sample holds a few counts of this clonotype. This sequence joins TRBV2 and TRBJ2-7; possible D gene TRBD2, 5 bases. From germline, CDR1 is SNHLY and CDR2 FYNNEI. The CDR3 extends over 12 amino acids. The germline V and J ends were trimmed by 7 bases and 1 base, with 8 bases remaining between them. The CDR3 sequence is CASKTGSYEQYF. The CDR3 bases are TGTGCCAGCAAGACGGGATCCTACGAGCAGTACTTC.

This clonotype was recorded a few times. In nucleotides, the CDR3 is TGTGCCACCAGTGATACCGGGACTAGCGTGGGATTCACAGATACGCAGTATTTT. Translation: CATSDTGTSVGFTDTQYF. The chain links TRBV24-1 to TRBJ2-3; TRBD2 matches 10 bases. V lost 3 bases, J lost 2 bases, and 10 bases stayed unmatched. Germline loops: CDR1 KGHDR, CDR2 SFDVKD. The CDR3 consists of 18 residues.

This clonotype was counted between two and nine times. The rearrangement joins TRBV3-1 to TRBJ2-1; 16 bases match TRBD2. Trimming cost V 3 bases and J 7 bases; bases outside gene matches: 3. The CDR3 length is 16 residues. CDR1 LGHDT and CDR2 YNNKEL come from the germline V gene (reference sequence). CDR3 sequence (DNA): TGTGCCAGCAGCCAGGGACTAGCGGGAGGGAGGAATGAGCAGTTCTTC. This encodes CASSQGLAGGRNEQFF.

Written as DNA, the CDR3 is TGTGCCAGCAGTCTCATGGGACCGGTCGTCAGTGAGCAGTTCTTC. Translating gives CASSLMGPVVSEQFF. The gene calls are TRBV27 and TRBJ2-1; D tentatively reads TRBD1 or TRBD2 (5 bases each). CDR1 is MNHEY and CDR2 is SMNVEV in the germline V gene (reference sequence). V lost 5 bases to trimming and J lost 9 bases, with 20 bases between them. The CDR3 loop spans 15 amino acids.

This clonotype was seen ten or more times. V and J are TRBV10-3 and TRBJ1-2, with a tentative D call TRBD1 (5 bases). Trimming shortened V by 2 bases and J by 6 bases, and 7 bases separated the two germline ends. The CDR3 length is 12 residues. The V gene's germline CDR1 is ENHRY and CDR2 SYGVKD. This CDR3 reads CAISERGDGYTF. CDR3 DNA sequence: TGTGCCATCAGTGAGCGGGGGGATGGCTACACCTTC.

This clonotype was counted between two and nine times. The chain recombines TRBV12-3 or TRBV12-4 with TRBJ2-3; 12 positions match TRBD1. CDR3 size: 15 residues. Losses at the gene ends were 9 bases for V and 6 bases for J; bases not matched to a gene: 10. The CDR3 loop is CASIMGQGAGDTQYF. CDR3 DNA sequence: TGTGCCAGTATTATGGGACAGGGGGCGGGGGATACGCAGTATTTT.

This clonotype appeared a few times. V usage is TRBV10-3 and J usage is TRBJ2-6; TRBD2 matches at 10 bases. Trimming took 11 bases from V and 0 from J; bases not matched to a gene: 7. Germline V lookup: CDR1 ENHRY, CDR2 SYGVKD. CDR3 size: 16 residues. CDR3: CAALAGAISGANVLTF. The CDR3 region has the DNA TGTGCCGCTCTAGCGGGGGCAATCTCTGGGGCCAACGTCCTGACTTTC.

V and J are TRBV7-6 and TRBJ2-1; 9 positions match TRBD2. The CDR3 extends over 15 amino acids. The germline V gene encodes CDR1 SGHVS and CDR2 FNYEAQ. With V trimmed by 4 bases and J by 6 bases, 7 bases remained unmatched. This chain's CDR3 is CASSWGLATPNEQFF. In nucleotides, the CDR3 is TGTGCCAGCAGCTGGGGACTAGCTACCCCCAATGAGCAGTTCTTC.

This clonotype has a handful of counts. This chain's CDR3 is CASSVLGGQTGELFF. CDR3 DNA sequence: TGTGCCAGCAGTGTCTTGGGAGGACAGACCGGGGAGCTGTTTTTT. The chain has TRBV6-1 and TRBJ2-2, with D possibly called TRBD1 or TRBD2 (6 bases each). The germline gives CDR1 MNHNS, CDR2 SASEGT. With 4 bases removed from V and 5 bases from J, the gap between germline ends came to 14 bases. CDR3 size: 15 residues.

The CDR3 DNA sequence: TGCAGTGCTACCCTGCGAGGGGACAGCTCCTACAATGAGCAGTTCTTC. This sequence encodes CSATLRGDSSYNEQFF. The V and J genes are TRBV20-1 and TRBJ2-1; 7 bases match TRBD1. CDR1 and CDR2 (germline): DFQATT, SNEGSKA (reference sequence). This CDR3 contains 16 residues. Germline trimming cut 4 bases from V and 0 bases from J; bases unmatched to any gene: 9.